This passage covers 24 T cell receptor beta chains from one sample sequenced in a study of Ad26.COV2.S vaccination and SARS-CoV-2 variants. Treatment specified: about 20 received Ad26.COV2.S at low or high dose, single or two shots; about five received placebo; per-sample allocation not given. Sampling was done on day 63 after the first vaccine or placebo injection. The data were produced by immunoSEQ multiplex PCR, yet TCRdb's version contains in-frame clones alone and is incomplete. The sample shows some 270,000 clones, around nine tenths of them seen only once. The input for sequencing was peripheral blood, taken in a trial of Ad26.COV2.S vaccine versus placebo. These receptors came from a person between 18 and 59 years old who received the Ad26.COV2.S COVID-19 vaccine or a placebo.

DNA of the CDR3: TGTGCCAGCGGGCTAGCGGGAGCCGATGAGCAGTTCTTC. This codes for CASGLAGADEQFF. V gene TRBV12-3 or TRBV12-4 combines with J gene TRBJ2-1; TRBD2 matches 10 bases. Trimming cost V 8 bases and J 8 bases; bases outside gene matches: 6. The CDR3 consists of 13 residues.

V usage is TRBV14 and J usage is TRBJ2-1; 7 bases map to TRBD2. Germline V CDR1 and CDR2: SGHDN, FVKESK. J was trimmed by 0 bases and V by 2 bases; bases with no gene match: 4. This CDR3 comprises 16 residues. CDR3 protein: CASSQRGGSSYNEQFF. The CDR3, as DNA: TGTGCCAGCAGCCAAAGGGGCGGGAGCTCCTACAATGAGCAGTTCTTC. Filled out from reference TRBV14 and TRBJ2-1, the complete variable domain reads EAGVTQFPSHSVIEKGQTVTLRCDPISGHDNLYWYRRVMGKEIKFLLHFVKESKQDESGMPNNRFLAERTGGTYSTLKVQPAELEDSGVYFCASSQRGGSSYNEQFFGPGTRLTVL.

DNA for the CDR3: TGTGCCAGTAGTGTAGCCGGGACACGGAGTACCACTATCACTGGAAACACCATATATTTT. It codes for CASSVAGTRSTTITGNTIYF. This chain joins TRBV19 and TRBJ1-3; D might be TRBD1 (6 bases). Trimming pared 5 bases from V and 2 bases from J, leaving 28 bases between. Looked up from germline, CDR1 is LNHDA and CDR2 is SQIVND (reference sequence). The CDR3 has 20 amino acids.

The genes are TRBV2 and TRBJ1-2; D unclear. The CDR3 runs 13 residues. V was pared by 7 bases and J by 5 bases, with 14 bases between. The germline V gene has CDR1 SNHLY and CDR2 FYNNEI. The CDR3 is CASTFEGKYGYTF. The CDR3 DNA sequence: TGTGCCAGCACGTTTGAAGGGAAGTATGGCTACACCTTC.

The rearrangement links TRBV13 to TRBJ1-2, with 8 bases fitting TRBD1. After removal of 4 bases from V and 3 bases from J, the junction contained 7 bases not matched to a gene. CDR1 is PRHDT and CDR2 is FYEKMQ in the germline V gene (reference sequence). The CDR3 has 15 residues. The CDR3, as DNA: TGTGCCAGCAGCTACCCCTTGACAGGGGACTATGGCTACACCTTC. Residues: CASSYPLTGDYGYTF.

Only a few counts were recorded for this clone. CDR3 amino acids: CASSQDNMGSGELFF. CDR3 coding DNA: TGCGCCAGCAGCCAAGATAATATGGGGTCCGGGGAGCTGTTTTTT. This sequence joins TRBV4-3 and TRBJ2-2; D gene unclear. This CDR3 contains 15 residues. CDR1 is LGHNA and CDR2 is YSLEER in the germline V gene. The V end was cut by 0 bases, the J end by 6 bases, with 11 bases between.

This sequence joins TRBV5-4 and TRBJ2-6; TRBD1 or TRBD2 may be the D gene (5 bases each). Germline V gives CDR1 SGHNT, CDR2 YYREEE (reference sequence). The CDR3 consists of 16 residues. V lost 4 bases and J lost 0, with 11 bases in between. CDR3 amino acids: CASSRSGGSGANVLTF. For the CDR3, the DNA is TGTGCCAGCAGCCGTAGTGGGGGCTCTGGGGCCAACGTCCTGACTTTC.

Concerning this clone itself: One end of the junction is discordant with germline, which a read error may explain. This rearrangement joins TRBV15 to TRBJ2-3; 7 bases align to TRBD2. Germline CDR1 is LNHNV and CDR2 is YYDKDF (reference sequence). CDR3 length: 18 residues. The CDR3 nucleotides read TGCGCCACCAGCCGACCTGGGGCCGGGGGAGGGCCAATAGATACGCAGTATTTT. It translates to CATSRPGAGGGPIDTQYF.

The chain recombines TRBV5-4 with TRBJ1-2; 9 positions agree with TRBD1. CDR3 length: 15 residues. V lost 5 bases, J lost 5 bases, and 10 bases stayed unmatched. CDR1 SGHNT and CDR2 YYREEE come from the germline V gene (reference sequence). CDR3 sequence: CASRGTGGGIYGYTF. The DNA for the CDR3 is TGTGCCAGCAGGGGTACAGGGGGCGGAATATATGGCTACACCTTC. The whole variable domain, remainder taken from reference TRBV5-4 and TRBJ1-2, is ETGVTQSPTHLIKTRGQQVTLRCSSQSGHNTVSWYQQALGQGPQFIFQYYREEENGRGNFPPRFSGLQFPNYSSELNVNALELDDSALYLCASRGTGGGIYGYTFGSGTRLTVV.

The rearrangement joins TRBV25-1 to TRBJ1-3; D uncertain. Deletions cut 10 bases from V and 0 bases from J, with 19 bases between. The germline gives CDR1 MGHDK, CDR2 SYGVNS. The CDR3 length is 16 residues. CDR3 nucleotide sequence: TGTGCCACCACCCCGGGCCAGCATGACTCTGGAAACACCATATATTTT. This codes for CATTPGQHDSGNTIYF.

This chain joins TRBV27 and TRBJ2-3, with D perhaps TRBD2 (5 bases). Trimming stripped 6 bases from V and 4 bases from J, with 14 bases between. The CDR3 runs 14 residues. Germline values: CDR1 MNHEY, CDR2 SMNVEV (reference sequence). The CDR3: CASSRGLGPDTQYF. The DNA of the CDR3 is TGTGCCAGCAGCCGAGGACTTGGCCCAGATACGCAGTATTTT.

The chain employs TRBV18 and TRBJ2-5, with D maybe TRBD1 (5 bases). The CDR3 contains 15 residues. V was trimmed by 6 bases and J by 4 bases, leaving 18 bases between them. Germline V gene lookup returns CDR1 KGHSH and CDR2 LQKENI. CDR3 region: CASSVYRRGGETQYF. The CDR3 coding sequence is TGTGCCAGCTCCGTCTACCGTAGGGGCGGAGAGACCCAGTACTTC.

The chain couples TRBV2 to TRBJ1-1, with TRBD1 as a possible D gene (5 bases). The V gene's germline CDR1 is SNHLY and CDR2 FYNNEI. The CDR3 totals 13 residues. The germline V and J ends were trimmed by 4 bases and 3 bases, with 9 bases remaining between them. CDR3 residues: CASSGLGDTEAFF. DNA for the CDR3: TGTGCCAGCAGTGGACTGGGGGACACTGAAGCTTTCTTT.

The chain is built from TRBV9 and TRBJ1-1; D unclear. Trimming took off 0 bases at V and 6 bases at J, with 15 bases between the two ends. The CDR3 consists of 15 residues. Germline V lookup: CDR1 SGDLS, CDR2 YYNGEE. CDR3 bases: TGTGCCAGCAGCGTAGAGGATGGACCGCAGGCTGAAGCTTTCTTT. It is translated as CASSVEDGPQAEAFF.

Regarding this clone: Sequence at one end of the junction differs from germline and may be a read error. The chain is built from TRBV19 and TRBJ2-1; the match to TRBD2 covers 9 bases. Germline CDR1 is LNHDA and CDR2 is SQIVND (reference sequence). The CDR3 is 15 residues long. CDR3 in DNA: TGTGCCAGTAGAATAGCGGGGGAAGCCTACAATGAGCAGTTCTTC. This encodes CASRIAGEAYNEQFF.

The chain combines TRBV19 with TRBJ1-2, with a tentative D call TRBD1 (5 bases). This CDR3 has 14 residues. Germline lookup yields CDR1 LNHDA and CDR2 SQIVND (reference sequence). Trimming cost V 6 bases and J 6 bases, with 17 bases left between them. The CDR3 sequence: CASSLPGDLNGYTF. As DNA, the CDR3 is TGTGCCAGTAGCCTTCCGGGGGACTTAAATGGCTACACCTTC. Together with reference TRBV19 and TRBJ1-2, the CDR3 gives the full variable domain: DGGITQSPKYLFRKEGQNVTLSCEQNLNHDAMYWYRQDPGQGLRLIYYSQIVNDFQKGDIAEGYSVSREKKESFPLTVTSAQKNPTAFYLCASSLPGDLNGYTFGSGTRLTVV.

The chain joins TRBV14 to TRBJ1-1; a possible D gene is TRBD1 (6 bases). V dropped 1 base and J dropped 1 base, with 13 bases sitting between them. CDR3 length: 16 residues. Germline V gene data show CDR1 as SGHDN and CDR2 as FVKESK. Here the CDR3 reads CASSQGYRGQNTEAFF. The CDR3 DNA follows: TGTGCCAGCAGCCAAGGCTATCGGGGGCAGAACACTGAAGCTTTCTTT.

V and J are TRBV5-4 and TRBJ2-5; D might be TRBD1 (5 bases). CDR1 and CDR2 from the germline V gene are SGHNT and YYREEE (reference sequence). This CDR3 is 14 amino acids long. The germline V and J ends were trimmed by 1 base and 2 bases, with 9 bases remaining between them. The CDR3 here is CASSLLGDQETQYF. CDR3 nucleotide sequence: TGTGCCAGCAGCTTGTTAGGGGATCAAGAGACCCAGTACTTC.

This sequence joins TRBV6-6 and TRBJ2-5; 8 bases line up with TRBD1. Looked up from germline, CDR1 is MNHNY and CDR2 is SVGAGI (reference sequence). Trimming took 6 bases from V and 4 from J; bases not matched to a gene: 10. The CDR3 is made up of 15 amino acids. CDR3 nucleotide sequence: TGTGCCAGCAGCTTCACGACAGGGGTGATAGAGACCCAGTACTTC. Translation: CASSFTTGVIETQYF.

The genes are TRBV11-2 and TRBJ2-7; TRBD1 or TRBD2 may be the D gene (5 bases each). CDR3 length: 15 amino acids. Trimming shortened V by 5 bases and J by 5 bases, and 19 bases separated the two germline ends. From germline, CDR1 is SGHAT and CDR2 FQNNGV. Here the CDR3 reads CASSSVRGQFDEQYF. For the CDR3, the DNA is TGTGCCAGCAGCAGCGTGAGGGGTCAATTTGACGAGCAGTACTTC.

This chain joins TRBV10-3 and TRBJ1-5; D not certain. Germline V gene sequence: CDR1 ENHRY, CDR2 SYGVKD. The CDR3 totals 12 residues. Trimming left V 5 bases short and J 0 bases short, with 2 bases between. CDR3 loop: CAISPSNQPQHF. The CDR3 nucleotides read TGTGCCATCAGTCCTAGCAATCAGCCCCAGCATTTT.

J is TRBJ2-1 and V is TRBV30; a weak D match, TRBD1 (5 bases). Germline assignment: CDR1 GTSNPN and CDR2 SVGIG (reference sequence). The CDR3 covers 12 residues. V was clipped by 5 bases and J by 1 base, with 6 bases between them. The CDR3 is CAWDSSYNEQFF. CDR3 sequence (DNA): TGTGCCTGGGACAGTTCCTACAATGAGCAGTTCTTC.

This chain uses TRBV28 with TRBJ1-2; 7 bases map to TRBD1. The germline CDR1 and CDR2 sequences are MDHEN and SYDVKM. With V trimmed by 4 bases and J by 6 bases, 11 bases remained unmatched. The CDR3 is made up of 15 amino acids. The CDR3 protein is CASSSGQETLDGYTF. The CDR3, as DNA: TGTGCCAGCAGTTCCGGACAGGAAACCCTGGATGGCTACACCTTC.

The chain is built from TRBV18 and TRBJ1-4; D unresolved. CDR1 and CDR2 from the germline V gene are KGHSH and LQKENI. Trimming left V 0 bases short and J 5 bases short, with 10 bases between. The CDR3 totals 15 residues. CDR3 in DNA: TGTGCCAGCTCACCACCGGCAGCTCCCAATGAAAAACTGTTTTTT. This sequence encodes CASSPPAAPNEKLFF.